This T cell receptor beta chain was obtained from a study of blood T cell repertoires in COVID-19 (dated by TCRdb to the early 2020s). As for the study more broadly: Samples covering the acute and convalescent phases of COVID-19 were provided by collaborators in the United States, Italy and Spain. The samples were drawn from the first 160 participants of the ongoing ImmuneRACE study and from about 1,200 subjects provided by 6 global collaborators. A freely available public database, intended as a resource for researchers studying the immune response to SARS-CoV-2, is where the repertoires were released. Where available, HLA class I and class II types were obtained from metadata supplied by the sample provider rather than from assay-based typing. The dataset comprised deeply sampled blood TCRbeta repertoires from subjects exposed to, actively infected with, or recovered from COVID-19. Nearly every sample came with metadata listing a de-identified subject ID, COVID-19 status, age in years and sex. The material from the prospective study consisted of cDNA or gDNA derived from T cells, B-cell-depleted T cells, or PBMCs.

TCRbeta CDR3 regions were amplified from genomic DNA by means of the immunoSEQ Assay, a bias-controlled multiplex PCR. On the authors' methods: Nucleated cell counts per sample were estimated from amplification of reference gene primers within the assay. To quantify the absolute abundance of each unique TCRbeta CDR3 rearrangement, sequence reads were collapsed and filtered. Productive Simpson clonality was computed per sample as the square root of Simpson's diversity index over productive rearrangements. TCRdb re-hosts the immuneACCESS table, in-frame sequences only. Its copies lack some clones; in the studies checked, an unresolved V gene accounts for under half of them, and the cause for the rest is not known. V, J and clone size are those of that table, while D and trimming were read from the DNA. This sample gives approximately 72,000 clones in total; roughly 90% of them show up just once. The ten largest make up approximately 1.5% of the sample.

The paper as a whole reports these results and caveats: How much clinical and demographic metadata was included differed by source and by participant, and the metadata was provided uncurated.

The CDR3 runs 14 amino acids, cysteine and phenylalanine included. The DNA shown is the 42-base CDR3, in frame from base 1. V loses 7 bases, J loses 1 base, and the germline ends lie 16 bases apart. Sequences SQVTM (CDR1) and ANQGSEA (CDR2) are obtained from the germline V gene. Regarding this clone: Its antigen remains undetermined. Per-nucleotide qualities are absent, and no much larger clonotype sits a single base away.

Whole blood was collected in K2EDTA tubes by collaborating institutions according to the institutions' own protocols. Collaborator samples were shipped for TCRbeta analysis as frozen whole blood, isolated PBMCs, or DNA extracted from either sample type. The sequenced sample consisted of peripheral blood. The rearrangement combines TRBV29-1 with TRBJ1-1, with an unclear D gene assignment. The receptor was derived from a man in his 60s with acute or convalescent COVID-19. The CDR3 sequence is CSARLHVKNTEAFF. The nucleotide sequence is given as TGCAGCGCCCGCTTACACGTGAAGAACACTGAAGCTTTCTTT.